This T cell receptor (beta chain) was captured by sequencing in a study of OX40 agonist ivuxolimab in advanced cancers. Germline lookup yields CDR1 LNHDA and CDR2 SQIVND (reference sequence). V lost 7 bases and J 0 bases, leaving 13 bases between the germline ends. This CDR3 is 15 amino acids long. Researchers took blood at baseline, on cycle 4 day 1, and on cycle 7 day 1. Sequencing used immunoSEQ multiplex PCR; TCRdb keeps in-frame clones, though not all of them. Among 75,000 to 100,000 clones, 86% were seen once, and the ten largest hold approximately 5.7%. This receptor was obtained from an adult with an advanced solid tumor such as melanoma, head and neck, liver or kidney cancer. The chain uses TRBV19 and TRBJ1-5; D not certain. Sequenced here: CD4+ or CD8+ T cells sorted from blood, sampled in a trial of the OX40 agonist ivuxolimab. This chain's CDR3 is CASTKGAHSNQPQHF. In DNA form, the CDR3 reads TGTGCCAGTACGAAAGGAGCACATAGCAATCAGCCCCAGCATTTT.